This TCR beta chain is drawn from a study of CD8+ T cells in alopecia areata. Treatment described: oral pan-JAK inhibitor, 5-10 mg twice daily. CDR1 SGHRS and CDR2 YFSETQ come from the germline V gene. With 2 bases clipped from V and 4 bases from J, the junction kept 4 bases outside the gene matches. The CDR3 covers 16 residues. Investigators isolated RNA and reverse transcribed it into cDNA to act as the sequencing template. Sequencing was performed with immunoSEQ multiplex PCR; in TCRdb, only in-frame clones are kept and a portion is missing. This sample has 200,000 to 250,000 clones, with more than 30% found just once. This clone turned up a few times. What it recognizes is unknown. Study-wide points: In scalp, tofacitinib significantly decreased clonality and expanded CD8+ clones among the top 100.

The source was CD4+ T cells sorted from blood, collected at approximately week 30, from a patient treated with tofacitinib. The receptor comes from a human donor with alopecia areata. The chain carries TRBV5-1 and TRBJ2-1; 12 bases align to TRBD2. The CDR3 DNA reads TGCGCCAGCAGCTTAACGACTAGCGGGGGTTACAATGAGCAGTTCTTC. Its protein product is CASSLTTSGGYNEQFF. Using reference TRBV5-1 and TRBJ2-1 for the parts outside the CDR3, the full variable domain is KAGVTQTPRYLIKTRGQQVTLSCSPISGHRSVSWYQQTPGQGLQFLFEYFSETQRNKGNFPGRFSGRQFSNSRSEMNVSTLELGDSALYLCASSLTTSGGYNEQFFGPGTRLTVL.